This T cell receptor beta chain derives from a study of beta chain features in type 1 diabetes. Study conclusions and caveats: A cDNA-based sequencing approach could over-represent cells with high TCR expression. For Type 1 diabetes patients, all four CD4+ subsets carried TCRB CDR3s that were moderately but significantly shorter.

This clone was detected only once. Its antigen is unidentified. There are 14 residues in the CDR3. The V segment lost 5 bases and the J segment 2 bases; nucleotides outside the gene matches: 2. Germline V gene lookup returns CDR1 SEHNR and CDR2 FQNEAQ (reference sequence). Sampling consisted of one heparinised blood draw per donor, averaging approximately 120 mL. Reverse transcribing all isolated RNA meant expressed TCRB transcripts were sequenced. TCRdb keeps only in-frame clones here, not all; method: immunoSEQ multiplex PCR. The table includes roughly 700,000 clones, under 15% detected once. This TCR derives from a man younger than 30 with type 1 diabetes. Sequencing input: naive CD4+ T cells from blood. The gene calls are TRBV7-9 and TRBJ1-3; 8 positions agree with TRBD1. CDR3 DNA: TGTGCCAGCAGCAAACAGGGGGCTGGAAACACCATATATTTT. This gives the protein CASSKQGAGNTIYF.